This T cell receptor (beta chain) was sequenced during a study of vaccination effects on CD4 cells after COVID-19 (dated by TCRdb to the early 2020s). General notes on the study: To identify antigen-specific CD4+ T cell clonotypes by their expansion, the ViraFEST assay first stimulated PBMC with viral peptide pools and then applied TCR sequencing. In both COVID-19 convalescent patients and infection-naive vaccine recipients, the study compared SARS-CoV-2 spike-specific CD4+ TCR repertoires from before mRNA vaccination with those from after it. Cultures from other donors in the study were sequenced with the Oncomine TCR Beta short-read assay on an Illumina iSeq 100. The full study included some 10 COVID-19 convalescent patients and several SARS-CoV-2-naive healthy vaccine recipients. Around 2 million PBMC per well were cultured in IMDM with about 5.1% human AB serum, 9 to 10 IU/ml IL-2 and gentamicin, plus 10 ug/ml peptides. In a couple of convalescent patients, pre-vaccine samples were collected 16 days and one week ahead of the first dose, 142 and 148 days after COVID-19 diagnosis. Two doses of either the BNT162b2 or the mRNA-1273 mRNA SARS-CoV-2 vaccine were administered to participants.

After less than 13 days of culture, CD4+ T cells were isolated with the EasySep CD4+ T cell isolation kit. Convalescent patients had PCR-confirmed SARS-CoV-2 infection between March and December 2020, before Alpha, Beta and Delta variants emerged in the United States. On days 3 and 7, half of the culture medium was replaced with fresh IL-2-containing medium. Unless noted otherwise, every peptide stimulation condition was grown in triplicate wells. PBMC were separated from whole blood using Ficoll-Paque Plus gradient centrifugation and were then either cryopreserved at -140C or used fresh. Genomic DNA was extracted from cultured CD4+ T cells with the QIAamp micro DNA kit. Study-wide conclusions, independent of this receptor: The study was limited by a small number of convalescent patients and lacked early post-infection timepoints. Among convalescent patients, the spike-reactive repertoire after vaccination was made up mainly of new vaccine-induced clones that were largely distinct from the clones induced by infection. Both infection-induced and vaccine-induced clones contracted markedly at late post-vaccination timepoints, which is consistent with waning T cell responses.

From the germline V gene (reference sequence), CDR1 is LNHNV and CDR2 is YYDKDF. CDR3 length: 15 amino acids, cysteine to phenylalanine. The only DNA kept is the CDR3, 45 bases in frame from the first base. V is cut by 0 bases and J by 7 bases, and the space between the germline ends is 16 bases. The library was prepared using the immunoSEQ multiplex PCR assay. DNA from the cultured, isolated CD4+ T cells was subjected to TCR beta CDR3 sequencing. As for the authors' bioinformatics: Non-productive TCR sequences were removed, reads were trimmed to the CDR3 region, and CDR3s of at least 7 amino acids were retained. The MANAFEST web app was used to pick out antigen-specific clonotypes by comparing their expansion in peptide wells with that in reference cultures. Positive clones required FDR<0.05 expansion versus reference and all other wells, odds ratio above 5, and frequency above 0.1% in two replicate wells. Cross-reactive clonotypes were defined as significantly expanded in SARS-CoV-2 spike wells and in at least one common cold coronavirus spike condition. CDR3 similarity was assessed by Levenshtein distance with the stringdist R package, and unrooted trees were built with ape in R 3.6.1. TCRdb provides this immuneACCESS table in a form limited to in-frame rearrangements. Some clones are lacking; in checked studies, under half of them reflect an unresolved V gene, and why the rest are absent is not known. The DNA gave D and trimming, while V, J and clone size come from that table. The sample table records around 50,000 clones; roughly 76% of these occur just once. The ten largest clones add up to 10% to 15% of the sample.

As for this clone: Its antigen is currently not known. No much larger clonotype is one base removed from it; base qualities were not supplied.

The sample here was CD4+ T cells from PBMCs cultured without peptide, taken before COVID-19 vaccination. The TCR was taken from a human donor who had a prior SARS-CoV-2 infection. This chain is built from TRBV15 and TRBJ2-7; the D gene is perhaps TRBD2, on 5 matching bases. The CDR3 has the sequence CATSRDPRHPGEQYF. The DNA sequence is TGTGCCACCAGCAGAGATCCCAGACACCCGGGGGAGCAGTACTTC.